This paragraph reports one T cell receptor (beta chain). The CDR3 is made up of 16 amino acids. With 0 bases clipped from V and 2 bases from J, the junction kept 4 bases outside the gene matches. From germline, CDR1 is MGHRA and CDR2 YSYEKL. This entry is derived from a study of blood T cells in healthy people across ages. With a J-beta primer mix and a sample-barcoded 5' primer, a second PCR ran about 7 to 12 cycles. Via MiXCR, TCRdb re-called the 5' RACE reads, giving one row per CDR3 protein. The table lists under 1 million distinct CDR3 sequences, 44% of them singletons. The V call is TRBV4-1, the J call TRBJ2-5, with 9 bases aligning to TRBD2. The source of this sequence is a man aged 60-69 years in good health. What was sequenced was blood. CDR3: CASSQDASGAQETQYF. Here the CDR3 DNA reads TGCGCCAGCAGCCAAGATGCTAGCGGGGCACAAGAGACCCAGTACTTC.